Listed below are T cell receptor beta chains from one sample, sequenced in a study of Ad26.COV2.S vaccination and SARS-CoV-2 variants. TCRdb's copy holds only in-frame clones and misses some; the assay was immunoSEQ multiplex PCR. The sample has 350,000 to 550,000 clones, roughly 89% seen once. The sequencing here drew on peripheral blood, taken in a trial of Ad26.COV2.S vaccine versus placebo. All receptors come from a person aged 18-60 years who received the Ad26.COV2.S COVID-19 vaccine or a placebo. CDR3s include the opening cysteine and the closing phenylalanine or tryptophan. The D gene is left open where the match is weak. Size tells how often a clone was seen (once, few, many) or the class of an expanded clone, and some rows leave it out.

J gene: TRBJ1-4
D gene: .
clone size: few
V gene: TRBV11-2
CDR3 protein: CASSSRGEKLFF
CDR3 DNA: TGTGCCAGCAGCTCCCGAGGTGAAAAACTGTTTTTT

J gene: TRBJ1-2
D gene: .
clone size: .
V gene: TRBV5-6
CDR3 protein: CASSLGWDYDYGYTF
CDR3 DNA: TGTGCCAGCAGCTTGGGTTGGGATTACGACTATGGCTACACCTTC

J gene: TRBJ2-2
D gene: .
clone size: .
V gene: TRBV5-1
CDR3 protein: CASSSVTAGELFF
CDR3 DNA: TGCGCCAGCAGCTCCGTGACTGCCGGGGAGCTGTTTTTT

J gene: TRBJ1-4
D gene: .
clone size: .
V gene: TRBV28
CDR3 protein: CASSVNRAPGEKLFF
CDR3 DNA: TGTGCCAGCAGCGTCAACCGGGCCCCTGGGGAAAAACTGTTTTTT

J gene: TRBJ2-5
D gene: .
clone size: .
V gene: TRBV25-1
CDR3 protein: CASSDLRGAQETQYF
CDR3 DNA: TGTGCCAGCAGTGACCTCCGCGGGGCCCAAGAGACCCAGTACTTC

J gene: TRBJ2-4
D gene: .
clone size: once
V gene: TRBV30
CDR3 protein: CAWSPRRVSVGNIQYF
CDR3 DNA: TGTGCCTGGAGTCCTCGTCGGGTTAGCGTGGGAAACATTCAGTACTTC

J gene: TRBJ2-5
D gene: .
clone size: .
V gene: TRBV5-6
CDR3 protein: CASSLSKGTQYF
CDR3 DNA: TGTGCCAGCAGCTTATCAAAAGGGACCCAGTACTTC

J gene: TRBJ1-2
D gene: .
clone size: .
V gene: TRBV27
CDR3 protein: CASSLREGRSGYTF
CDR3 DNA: TGTGCCAGCAGTTTAAGGGAGGGGAGGAGTGGCTACACCTTC

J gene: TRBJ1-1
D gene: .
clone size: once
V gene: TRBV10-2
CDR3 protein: CASSVIGAQGEAFF
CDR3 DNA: TGCGCCAGCAGCGTGATAGGGGCTCAGGGTGAAGCTTTCTTT

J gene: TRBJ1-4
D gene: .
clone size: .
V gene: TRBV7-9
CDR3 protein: CASSSFSEKLFF
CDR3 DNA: TGTGCCAGCAGTAGCTTTAGCGAAAAACTGTTTTTT

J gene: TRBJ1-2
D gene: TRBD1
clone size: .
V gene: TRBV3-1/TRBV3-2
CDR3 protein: CASSQGQGAGGYTF
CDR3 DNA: TGTGCCAGCAGCCAAGGACAGGGGGCAGGTGGCTACACCTTC

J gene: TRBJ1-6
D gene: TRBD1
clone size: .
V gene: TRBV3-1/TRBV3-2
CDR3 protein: CASSKIRTGGNNSPLHF
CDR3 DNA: TGTGCCAGCAGCAAAATACGGACAGGGGGCAATAATTCACCCCTCCACTTT

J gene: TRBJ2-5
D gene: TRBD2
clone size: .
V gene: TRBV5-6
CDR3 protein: CASSPGTSGSETQYF
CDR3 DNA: TGTGCCAGCAGCCCCGGGACTAGCGGGTCAGAGACCCAGTACTTC

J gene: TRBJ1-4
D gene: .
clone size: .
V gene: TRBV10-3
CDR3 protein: CATRATNEKLFF
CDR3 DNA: TGTGCCACCAGGGCAACTAATGAAAAACTGTTTTTT

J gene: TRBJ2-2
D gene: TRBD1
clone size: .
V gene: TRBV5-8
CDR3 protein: CASSRQGVWELFF
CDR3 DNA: TGTGCCAGCAGCCGGCAGGGGGTGTGGGAGCTGTTTTTT

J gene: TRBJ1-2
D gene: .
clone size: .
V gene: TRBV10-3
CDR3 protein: CAISELLGNYGYTF
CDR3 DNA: TGTGCCATCAGTGAGCTTTTGGGAAACTATGGCTACACCTTC

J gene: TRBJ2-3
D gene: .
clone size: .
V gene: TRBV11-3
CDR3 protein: CASSLVESRGRHTQYF
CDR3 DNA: TGTGCCAGCAGCTTAGTGGAGTCCCGTGGGCGGCATACGCAGTATTTT

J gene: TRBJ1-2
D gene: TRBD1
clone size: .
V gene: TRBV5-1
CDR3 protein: CASSRPGTGISYGYTF
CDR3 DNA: TGCGCCAGCAGCCGTCCCGGGACAGGGATCAGCTATGGCTACACCTTC

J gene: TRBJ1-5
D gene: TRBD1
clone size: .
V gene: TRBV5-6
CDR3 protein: CASSSVGDRGFDRPQHF
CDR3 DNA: TGTGCCAGCAGCTCGGTGGGGGACAGGGGATTCGATCGGCCCCAGCATTTT

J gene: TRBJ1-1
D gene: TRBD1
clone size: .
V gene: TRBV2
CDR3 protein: CATQTGRASEAFF
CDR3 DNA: TGTGCCACCCAGACAGGGAGGGCCTCTGAAGCTTTCTTT

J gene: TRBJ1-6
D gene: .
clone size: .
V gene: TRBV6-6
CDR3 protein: CASSSRSSYNSPLHF
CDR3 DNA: TGTGCCAGCAGTTCACGAAGCTCCTATAATTCACCCCTCCACTTT

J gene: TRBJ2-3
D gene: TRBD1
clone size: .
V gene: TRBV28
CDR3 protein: CASSSPFDRELDGGTDTQYF
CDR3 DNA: TGTGCCAGCAGTTCACCCTTCGACAGGGAGCTGGATGGCGGCACAGATACGCAGTATTTT

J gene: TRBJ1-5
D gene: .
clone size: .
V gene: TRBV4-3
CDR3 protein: CASSQEVPGTTGHQPQHF
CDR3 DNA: TGCGCCAGCAGCCAAGAAGTTCCCGGGACAACCGGTCATCAGCCCCAGCATTTT

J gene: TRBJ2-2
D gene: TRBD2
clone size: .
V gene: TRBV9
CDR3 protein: CASSVPALADTGELFF
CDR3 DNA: TGTGCCAGCAGCGTGCCAGCTCTAGCGGACACCGGGGAGCTGTTTTTT

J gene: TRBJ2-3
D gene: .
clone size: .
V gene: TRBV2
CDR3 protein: CASKVADTQYF
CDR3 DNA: TGTGCCAGCAAGGTGGCAGATACGCAGTATTTT

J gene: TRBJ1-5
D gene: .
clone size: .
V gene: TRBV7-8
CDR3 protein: CASSWGGIDQPQHF
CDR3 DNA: TGTGCCAGCAGCTGGGGGGGGATCGATCAGCCCCAGCATTTT

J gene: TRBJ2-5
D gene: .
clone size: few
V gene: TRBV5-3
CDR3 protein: CARSPSRETQYF
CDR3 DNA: TGTGCCAGAAGCCCTAGTAGGGAGACCCAGTACTTC

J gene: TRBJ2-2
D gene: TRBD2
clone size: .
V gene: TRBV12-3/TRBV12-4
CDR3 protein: CASRGVNAGELFF
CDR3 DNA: TGTGCCAGCCGGGGGGTAAACGCCGGGGAGCTGTTTTTT

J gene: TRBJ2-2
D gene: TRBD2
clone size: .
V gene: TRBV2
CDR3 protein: CASSESSGANTGELFF
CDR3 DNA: TGTGCCAGCAGTGAAAGTAGCGGGGCAAACACCGGGGAGCTGTTTTTT

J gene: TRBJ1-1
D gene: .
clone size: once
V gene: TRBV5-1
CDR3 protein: CASSLINYGAGNTEAFF
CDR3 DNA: TGCGCCAGCAGCCTTATAAACTACGGGGCAGGGAACACTGAAGCTTTCTTT

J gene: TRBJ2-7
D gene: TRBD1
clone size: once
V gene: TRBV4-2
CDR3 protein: CASSQGADRESDEQYF
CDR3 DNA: TGTGCCAGCAGCCAGGGGGCGGACAGGGAATCCGACGAGCAGTACTTC

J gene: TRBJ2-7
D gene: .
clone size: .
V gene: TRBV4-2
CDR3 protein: CASSRPTASYEQYF
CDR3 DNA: TGTGCCAGCAGCCGCCCGACGGCCTCCTACGAGCAGTACTTC

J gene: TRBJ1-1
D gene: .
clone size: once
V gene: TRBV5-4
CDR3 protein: CASSLGGDGHTEAFF
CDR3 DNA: TGTGCCAGCAGCTTGGGGGGGGACGGACACACTGAAGCTTTCTTT

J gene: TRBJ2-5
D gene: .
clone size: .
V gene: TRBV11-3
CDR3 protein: CASSLDAQETQYF
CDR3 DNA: TGTGCCAGCAGCTTAGATGCCCAAGAGACCCAGTACTTC

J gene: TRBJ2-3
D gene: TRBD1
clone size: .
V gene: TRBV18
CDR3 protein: CASSPSQQGATDTQYF
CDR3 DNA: TGTGCCAGCTCACCCTCCCAGCAGGGGGCCACAGATACGCAGTATTTT

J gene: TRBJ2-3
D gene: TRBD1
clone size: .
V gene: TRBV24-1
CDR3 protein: CATSDRTGENTDTQYF
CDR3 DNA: TGTGCCACCAGTGATCGGACAGGTGAAAACACAGATACGCAGTATTTT

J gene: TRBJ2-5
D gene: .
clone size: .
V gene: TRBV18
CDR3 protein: CASSPPGAQETQYF
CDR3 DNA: TGTGCCAGCTCACCCCCGGGGGCCCAAGAGACCCAGTACTTC

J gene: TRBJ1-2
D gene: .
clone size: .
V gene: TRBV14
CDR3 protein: CASSPSTGRYGYTF
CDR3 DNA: TGTGCCAGCAGCCCTTCGACAGGCCGCTATGGCTACACCTTC

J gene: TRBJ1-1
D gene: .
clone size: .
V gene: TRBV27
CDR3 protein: CASRPLRPTARAFF
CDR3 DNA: TGTGCCAGCAGGCCCCTGAGACCCACGGCGCGAGCTTTCTTT

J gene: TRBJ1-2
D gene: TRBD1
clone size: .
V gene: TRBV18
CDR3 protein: CASSPADRGRGYTF
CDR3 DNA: TGTGCCAGCTCACCCGCGGACAGGGGGCGCGGCTACACCTTC

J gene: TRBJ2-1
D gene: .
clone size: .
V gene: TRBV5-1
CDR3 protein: CASSLVPRGNPYNEQFF
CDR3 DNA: TGCGCCAGCAGCTTGGTTCCCCGGGGTAATCCATACAATGAGCAGTTCTTC

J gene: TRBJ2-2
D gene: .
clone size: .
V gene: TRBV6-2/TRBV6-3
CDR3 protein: CASSYERRELFF
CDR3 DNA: TGTGCCAGCAGTTACGAGAGGAGGGAGCTGTTTTTT

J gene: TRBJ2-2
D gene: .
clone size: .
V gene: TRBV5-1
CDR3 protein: CASSSQSRYTGELFF
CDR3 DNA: TGCGCCAGCAGCTCCCAGTCCCGGTACACCGGGGAGCTGTTTTTT

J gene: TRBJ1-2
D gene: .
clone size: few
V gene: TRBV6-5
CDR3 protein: CASSMADPNYGYTF
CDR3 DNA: TGTGCCAGCAGTATGGCAGACCCTAACTATGGCTACACCTTC

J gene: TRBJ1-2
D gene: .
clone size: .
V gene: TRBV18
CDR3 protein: CASSPLLGEANYGYTF
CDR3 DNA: TGTGCCAGCTCACCCCTTCTGGGAGAAGCTAACTATGGCTACACCTTC

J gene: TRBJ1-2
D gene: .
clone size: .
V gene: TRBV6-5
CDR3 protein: CASSNREFYGYTF
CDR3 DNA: TGTGCCAGCAGTAACAGGGAATTCTATGGCTACACCTTC

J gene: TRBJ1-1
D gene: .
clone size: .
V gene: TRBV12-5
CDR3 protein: CASVFGGGMNTEAFF
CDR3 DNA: TGTGCTAGTGTTTTCGGGGGGGGGATGAACACTGAAGCTTTCTTT

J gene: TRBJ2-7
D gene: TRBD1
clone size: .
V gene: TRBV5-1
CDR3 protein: CASSLWDSGFLGYEQYF
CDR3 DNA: TGCGCCAGCAGCTTATGGGACAGCGGATTCCTGGGCTACGAGCAGTACTTC

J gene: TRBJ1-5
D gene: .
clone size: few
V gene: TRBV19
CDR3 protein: CASSIAITAYSNQPQHF
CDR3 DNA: TGTGCCAGTAGTATAGCTATAACAGCATATAGCAATCAGCCCCAGCATTTT